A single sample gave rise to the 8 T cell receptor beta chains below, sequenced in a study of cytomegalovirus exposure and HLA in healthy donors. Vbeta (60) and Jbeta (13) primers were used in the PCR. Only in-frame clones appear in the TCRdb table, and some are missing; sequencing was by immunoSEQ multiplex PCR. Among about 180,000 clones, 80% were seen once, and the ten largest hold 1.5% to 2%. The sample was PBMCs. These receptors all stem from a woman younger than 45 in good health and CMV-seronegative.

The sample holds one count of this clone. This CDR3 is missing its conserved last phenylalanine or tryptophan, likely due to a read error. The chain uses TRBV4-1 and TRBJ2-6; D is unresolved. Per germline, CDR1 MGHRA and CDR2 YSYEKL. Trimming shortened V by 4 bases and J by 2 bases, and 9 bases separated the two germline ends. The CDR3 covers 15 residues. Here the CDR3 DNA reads TGCGCCAGCAGCCCAAACGGGCCTGGGGCCAACGTCCTGACTGTC. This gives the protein CASSPNGPGANVLTV.

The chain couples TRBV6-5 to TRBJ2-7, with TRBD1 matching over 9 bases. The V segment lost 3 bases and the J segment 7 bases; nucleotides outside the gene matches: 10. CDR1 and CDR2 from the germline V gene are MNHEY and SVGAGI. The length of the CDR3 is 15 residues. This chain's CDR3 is CASSYLPGQGVEQYF. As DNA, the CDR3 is TGTGCCAGCAGTTATCTCCCGGGACAGGGTGTTGAGCAGTACTTC.

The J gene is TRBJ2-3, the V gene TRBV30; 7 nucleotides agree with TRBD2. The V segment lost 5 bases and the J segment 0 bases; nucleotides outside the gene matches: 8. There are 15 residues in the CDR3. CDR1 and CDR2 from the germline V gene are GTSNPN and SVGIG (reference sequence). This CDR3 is CAWERGSLSTDTQYF. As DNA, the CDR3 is TGTGCCTGGGAGCGGGGTAGTCTAAGCACAGATACGCAGTATTTT.

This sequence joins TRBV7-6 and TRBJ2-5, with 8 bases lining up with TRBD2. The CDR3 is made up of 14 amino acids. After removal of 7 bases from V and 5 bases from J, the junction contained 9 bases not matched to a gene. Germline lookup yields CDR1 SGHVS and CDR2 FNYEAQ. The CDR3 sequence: CASIRGGGMETQYF. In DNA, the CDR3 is TGTGCCAGCATCCGGGGGGGCGGTATGGAGACCCAGTACTTC.

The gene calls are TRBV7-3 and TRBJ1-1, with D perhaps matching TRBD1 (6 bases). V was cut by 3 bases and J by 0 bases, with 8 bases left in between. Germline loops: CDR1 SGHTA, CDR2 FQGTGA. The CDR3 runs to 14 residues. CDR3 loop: CASSLTGLNTEAFF. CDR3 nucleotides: TGTGCCAGCAGCTTGACAGGATTGAACACTGAAGCTTTCTTT.

CDR3: CAWSDTRRGEQYF. CDR3 nucleotide sequence: TGTGCCTGGAGTGATACTCGCAGGGGCGAGCAGTACTTC. V usage is TRBV30 and J usage is TRBJ2-5; possible D gene TRBD1, 6 bases. Judging by the DNA end, TRBJ2-7 fits better; the J call may be wrong. Germline V gives CDR1 GTSNPN, CDR2 SVGIG (reference sequence). This CDR3 spans 13 amino acids.

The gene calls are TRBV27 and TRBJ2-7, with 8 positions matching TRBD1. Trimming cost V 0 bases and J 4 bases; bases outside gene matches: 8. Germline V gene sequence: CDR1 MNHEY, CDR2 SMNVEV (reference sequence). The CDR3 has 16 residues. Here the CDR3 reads CASSLSTGEKGYEQYF. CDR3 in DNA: TGTGCCAGCAGTTTATCGACAGGGGAAAAAGGGTACGAGCAGTACTTC.

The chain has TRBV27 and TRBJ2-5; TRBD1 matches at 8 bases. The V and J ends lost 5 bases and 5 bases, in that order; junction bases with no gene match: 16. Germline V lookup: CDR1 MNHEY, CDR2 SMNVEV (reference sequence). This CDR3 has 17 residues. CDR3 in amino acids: CASSPRFPGTGGETQYF. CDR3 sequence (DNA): TGTGCCAGCAGTCCCCGATTCCCCGGGACAGGTGGCGAGACCCAGTACTTC.